This T cell receptor (beta chain) was obtained from a study of T cells after yellow fever vaccination. Overall study results and limits: Contaminants from the bulk population, in the form of abundant clonotypes, could be found in FACS-sorted repertoires.

Germline V gene lookup returns CDR1 MNHNS and CDR2 SASEGT. The CDR3 consists of 13 residues. V lost 8 bases, J lost 6 bases, and 17 bases lay in between. This clonotype showed up just a few times. The antigen is unknown. TCRdb redid the calling of the 5' RACE reads with MiXCR, one entry per CDR3 protein. The table includes almost 600,000 distinct CDR3 sequences, roughly 13% detected once. This chain uses TRBV6-1 with TRBJ2-7; no reliable D call. This TCR came from a man aged 25-45 years who received the YFV17D yellow fever vaccine. The sample was PBMCs, taken on the day of the yellow fever booster vaccination. In nucleotides, the CDR3 is TGTGCCAGCGCACTTGGCCCGACTGCCGAGCAGTACTTC. Translated: CASALGPTAEQYF.